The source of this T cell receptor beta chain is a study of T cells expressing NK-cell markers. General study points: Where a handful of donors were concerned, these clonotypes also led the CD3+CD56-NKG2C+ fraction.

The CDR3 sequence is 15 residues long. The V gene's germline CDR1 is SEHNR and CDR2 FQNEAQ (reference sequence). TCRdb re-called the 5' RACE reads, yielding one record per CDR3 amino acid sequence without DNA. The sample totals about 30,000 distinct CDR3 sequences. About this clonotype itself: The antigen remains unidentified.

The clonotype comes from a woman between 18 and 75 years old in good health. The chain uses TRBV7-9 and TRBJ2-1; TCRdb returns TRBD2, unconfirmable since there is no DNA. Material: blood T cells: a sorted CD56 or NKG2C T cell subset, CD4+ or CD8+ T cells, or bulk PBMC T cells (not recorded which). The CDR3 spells CASSSPGTSASEQFF.